The clone carrying this TCR beta chain was picked up a small number of times. The antigen is undetermined. The sample comes from a study of T cells after yellow fever vaccination. Study as a whole: Researchers used SMART-Seq v4 Ultra Low Input to prepare fractions that had low cell numbers.

General study findings and limits: Clonotypes shared by both compartments, CD4 and CD8, made up a small share. It was a weaker secondary response, yet one that peaked faster, at day 5 versus 15. Boosting was followed by the reappearance of most primary-vaccination clones (just under 98% CD4, under 90% CD8).

Trimming removed 0 bases from V and 4 bases from J, with 14 bases in between. The length of the CDR3 is 16 residues. Germline V gene data show CDR1 as SGHRS and CDR2 as YFSETQ. Each CDR3 protein is one row after TCRdb ran MiXCR on the 5' RACE reads. The table lists 450,000 to 600,000 distinct CDR3 sequences, around a sixth of them singletons. This TCR was sampled from a man aged 18 to 35 who received the YFV17D yellow fever vaccine. The J gene is TRBJ2-1, the V gene TRBV5-1, with TRBD2 as a possible D gene (5 bases). The sequencing used PBMCs, collected 4 to 5 days after the first yellow fever vaccination. As DNA, the CDR3 is TGCGCCAGCAGCTTGGCCTTAGCGAGCCGATACAATGAGCAGTTCTTC. Translation gives CASSLALASRYNEQFF.